This is a list of T cell receptor beta chains from one sample in a study of T cells in Graves' hyperthyroidism and ophthalmopathy. TCRdb re-derived calls from the multiplex PCR reads in MiXCR, one entry per CDR3 protein. The sample lists about 740,000 distinct CDR3 sequences; around 15% were seen once. Input material: blood. The receptors were sampled from a woman aged 18 to 35 with Graves' hyperthyroidism. Each CDR3 is given with its conserved first and last residue. A D gene is named only where the DNA matches it firmly. Clone size is given for some rows only: seen once, a few or many times, or a class if the clone is expanded.

D	V	size	J	length	DNA	CDR3
.	TRBV7-6	many	TRBJ2-1	17	TGTGCCAGCAGCCCTAAAACCTGGGGGAGCTCCTACAATGAGCAGTTCTTC	CASSPKTWGSSYNEQFF
TRBD1	TRBV7-8	few	TRBJ1-1	15	TGTGCCAGCAGCTTAGGCAGGGGGAGTTGGACTGAAGCTTTCTTT	CASSLGRGSWTEAFF
.	TRBV5-6	few	TRBJ1-3	11	TGTGCCAGCACCCGCGGTGGAACCATATATTTT	CASTRGGTIYF
.	TRBV30	many	TRBJ1-5	12	TGTGCCTGGTCGACTGGGAGTCAGCCCCAGCATTTT	CAWSTGSQPQHF
.	TRBV12-3/TRBV12-4	many	TRBJ1-1	17	TGTGCCAGCAGTTTAGGTGGGCCTTTTCAACCACACACTGAAGCTTTCTTT	CASSLGGPFQPHTEAFF
.	TRBV18	many	TRBJ2-3	16	TGTGCCAGCTCACCACCAGGGGGGAGGAACACAGATACGCAGTATTTT	CASSPPGGRNTDTQYF
.	TRBV4-1	many	TRBJ2-7	14	TGCGCCAGCAGCCAAGATTGGGGTTCCTACGAGCAGTACTTC	CASSQDWGSYEQYF
.	TRBV13	many	TRBJ2-1	13	TGTGCCAGCAGCATCGACCACGACAAGGAGCAGTTCTTC	CASSIDHDKEQFF
.	TRBV6-5	.	TRBJ2-7	12	TGTGCCAGCAGTTACCGGCAGGGGCAGCAGTACTTC	CASSYRQGQQYF
TRBD2	TRBV10-3	.	TRBJ2-5	16	TGTGCCATCAGTGGGGGACTAGCGAAAGCCCGGGAGGCCCAGTACTTC	CAISGGLAKAREAQYF
.	TRBV2	many	TRBJ1-1	13	TGTGCCAGCAGTGAGTTTCCCTCCACTGAAGCTTTCTTT	CASSEFPSTEAFF
.	TRBV19	.	TRBJ2-4	15	TGTGCCAGTACTGATTTACAACTAGCCAAAAACATTCAGTACTTC	CASTDLQLAKNIQYF
.	TRBV7-9	few	TRBJ2-7	15	TGTGCCAGCAGCTCCTCAGGGGCTTCGCTCTACGAGCAGTACTTC	CASSSSGASLYEQYF
TRBD1	TRBV6-1	few	TRBJ2-7	15	TGTGCCAGCAGACAAACTACAGGGGCCTACTACGAGCAGTACTTC	CASRQTTGAYYEQYF
.	TRBV14	.	TRBJ1-5	15	TGTGCCAGCAGCCAAGATCGAGCCATCAATCAGCCCCAGCATTTT	CASSQDRAINQPQHF
.	TRBV9	few	TRBJ2-7	15	TGTGCCAGCAGCTCCCCCGAAAGTTCTCCCTACGAGCAGTACTTC	CASSSPESSPYEQYF
TRBD1	TRBV2	many	TRBJ2-7	13	TGTGCCAGCACTAGGGACAGGGGCTACGAGCAGTACTTC	CASTRDRGYEQYF
TRBD1	TRBV6-2/TRBV6-3	many	TRBJ2-1	15	TGTGCCAGCAACCTACTGGGACAGGGTGGGAATGAGCAGTTCTTC	CASNLLGQGGNEQFF
.	TRBV20-1	.	TRBJ2-7	13	TGCAGTGCCCCAACTGAGAGCTCCTACGAGCAGTACTTC	CSAPTESSYEQYF
.	TRBV28	many	TRBJ1-2	15	TGTGCCAGCAGTTTATCGGTGATATCGAACTATGGCTACACCTTC	CASSLSVISNYGYTF
TRBD2	TRBV28	many	TRBJ2-7	16	TGTGCCAGCAGGGGATTGGGACTAGCGGTTCCCTACGAGCAGTACTTC	CASRGLGLAVPYEQYF
TRBD1	TRBV11-2	many	TRBJ2-1	16	TGTGCCAGCACCAGACTCGCGGGACAGGGGCTACGTGAGCAGTTCTTC	CASTRLAGQGLREQFF
.	TRBV6-1	many	TRBJ2-1	17	TGTGCCAGCAGTGGCCAAGGACACAAGAGCTCCTACAATGAGCAGTTCTTC	CASSGQGHKSSYNEQFF
.	TRBV6-1	.	TRBJ1-2	16	TGTGCCAGCAGTCCCTATGAAGGGTTTTCCTCCTATGGCTACACCTTC	CASSPYEGFSSYGYTF